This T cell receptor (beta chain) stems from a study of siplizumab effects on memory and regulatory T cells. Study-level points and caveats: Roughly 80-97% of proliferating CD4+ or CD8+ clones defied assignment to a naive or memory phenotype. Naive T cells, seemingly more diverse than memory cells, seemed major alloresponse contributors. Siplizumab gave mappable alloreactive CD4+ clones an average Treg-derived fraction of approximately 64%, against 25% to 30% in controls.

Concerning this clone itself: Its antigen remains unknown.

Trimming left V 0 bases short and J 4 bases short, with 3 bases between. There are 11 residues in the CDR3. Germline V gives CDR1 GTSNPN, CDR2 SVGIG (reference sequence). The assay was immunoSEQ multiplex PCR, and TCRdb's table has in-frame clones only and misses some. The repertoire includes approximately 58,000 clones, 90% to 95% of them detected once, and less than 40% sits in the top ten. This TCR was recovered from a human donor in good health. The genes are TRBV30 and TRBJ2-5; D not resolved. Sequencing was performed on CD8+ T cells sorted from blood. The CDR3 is CAWSVIETQYF. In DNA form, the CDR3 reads TGTGCCTGGAGTGTGATAGAGACCCAGTACTTC.